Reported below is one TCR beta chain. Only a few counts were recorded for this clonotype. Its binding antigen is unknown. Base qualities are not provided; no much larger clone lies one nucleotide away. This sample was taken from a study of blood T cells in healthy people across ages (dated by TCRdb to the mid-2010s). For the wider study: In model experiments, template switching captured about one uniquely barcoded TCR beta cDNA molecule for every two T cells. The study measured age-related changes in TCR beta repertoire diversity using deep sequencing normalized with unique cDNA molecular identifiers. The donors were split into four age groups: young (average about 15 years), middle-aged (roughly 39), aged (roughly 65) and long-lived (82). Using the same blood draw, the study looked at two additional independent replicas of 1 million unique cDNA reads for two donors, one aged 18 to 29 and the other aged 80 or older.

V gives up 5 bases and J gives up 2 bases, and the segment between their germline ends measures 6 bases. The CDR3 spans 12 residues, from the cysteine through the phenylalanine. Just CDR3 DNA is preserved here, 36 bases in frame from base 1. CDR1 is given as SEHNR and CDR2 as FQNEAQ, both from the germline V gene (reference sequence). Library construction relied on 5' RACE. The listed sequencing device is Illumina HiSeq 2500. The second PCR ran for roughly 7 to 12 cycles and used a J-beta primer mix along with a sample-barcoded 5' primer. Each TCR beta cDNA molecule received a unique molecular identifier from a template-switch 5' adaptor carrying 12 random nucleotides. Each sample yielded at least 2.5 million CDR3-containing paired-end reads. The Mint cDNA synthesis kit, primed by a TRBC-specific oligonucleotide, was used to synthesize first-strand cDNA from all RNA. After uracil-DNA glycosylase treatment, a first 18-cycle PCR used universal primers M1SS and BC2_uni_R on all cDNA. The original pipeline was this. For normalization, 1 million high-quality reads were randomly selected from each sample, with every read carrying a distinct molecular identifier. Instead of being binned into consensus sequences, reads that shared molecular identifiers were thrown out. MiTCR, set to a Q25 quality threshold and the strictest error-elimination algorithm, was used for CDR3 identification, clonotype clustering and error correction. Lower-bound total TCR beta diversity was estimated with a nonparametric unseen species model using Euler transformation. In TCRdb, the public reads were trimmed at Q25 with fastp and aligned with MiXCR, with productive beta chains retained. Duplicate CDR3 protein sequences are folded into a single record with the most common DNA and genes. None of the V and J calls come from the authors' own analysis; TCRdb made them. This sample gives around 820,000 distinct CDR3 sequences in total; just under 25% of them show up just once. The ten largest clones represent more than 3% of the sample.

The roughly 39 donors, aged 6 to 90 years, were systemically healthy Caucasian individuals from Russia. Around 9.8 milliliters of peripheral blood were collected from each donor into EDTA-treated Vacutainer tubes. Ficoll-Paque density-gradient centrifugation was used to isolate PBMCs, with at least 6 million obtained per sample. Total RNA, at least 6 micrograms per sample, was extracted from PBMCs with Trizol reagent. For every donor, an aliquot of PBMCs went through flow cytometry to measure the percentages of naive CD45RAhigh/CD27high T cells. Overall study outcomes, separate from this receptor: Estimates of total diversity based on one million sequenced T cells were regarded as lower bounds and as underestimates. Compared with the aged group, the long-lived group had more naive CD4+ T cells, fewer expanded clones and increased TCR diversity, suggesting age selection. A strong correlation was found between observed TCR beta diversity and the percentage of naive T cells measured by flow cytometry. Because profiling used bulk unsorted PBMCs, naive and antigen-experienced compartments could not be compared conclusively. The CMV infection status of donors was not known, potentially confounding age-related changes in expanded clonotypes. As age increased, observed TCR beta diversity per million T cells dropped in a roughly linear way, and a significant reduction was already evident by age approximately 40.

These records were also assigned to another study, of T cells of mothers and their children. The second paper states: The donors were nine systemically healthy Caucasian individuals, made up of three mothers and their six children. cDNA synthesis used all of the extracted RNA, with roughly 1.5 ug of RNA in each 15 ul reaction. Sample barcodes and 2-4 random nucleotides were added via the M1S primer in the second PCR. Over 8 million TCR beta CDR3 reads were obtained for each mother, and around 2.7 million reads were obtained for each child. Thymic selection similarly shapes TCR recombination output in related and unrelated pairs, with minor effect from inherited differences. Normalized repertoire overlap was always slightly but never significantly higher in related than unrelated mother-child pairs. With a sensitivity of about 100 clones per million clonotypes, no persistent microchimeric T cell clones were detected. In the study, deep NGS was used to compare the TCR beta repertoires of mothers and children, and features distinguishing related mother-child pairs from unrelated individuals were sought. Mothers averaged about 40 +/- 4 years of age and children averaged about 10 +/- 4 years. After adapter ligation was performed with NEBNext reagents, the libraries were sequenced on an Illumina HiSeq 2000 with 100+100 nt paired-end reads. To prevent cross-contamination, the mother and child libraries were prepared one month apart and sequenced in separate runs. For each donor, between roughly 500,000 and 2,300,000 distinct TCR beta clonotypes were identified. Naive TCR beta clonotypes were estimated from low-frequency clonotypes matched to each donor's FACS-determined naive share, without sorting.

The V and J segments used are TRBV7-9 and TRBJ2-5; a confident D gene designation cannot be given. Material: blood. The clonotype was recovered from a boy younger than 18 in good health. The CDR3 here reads CASSEDQETQYF. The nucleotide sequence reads TGTGCCAGCAGCGAGGATCAAGAGACCCAGTACTTC.